One and the same sample provided the 3 T cell receptor beta chains below, sequenced in a study of cytomegalovirus exposure and HLA in healthy donors. Use of 60 Vbeta and 13 Jbeta primers characterized the PCR. Generated by immunoSEQ multiplex PCR, the TCRdb table keeps only in-frame clones and is missing some. The sample has 90,000 or so clones, around 70% seen once. Sequenced: PBMCs. These receptor sequences come from a man aged 45-65 years in good health and CMV-seronegative.

The CDR3 nucleotides are TGCGCCAGCAGCGCCCGGGACTACACCGGGGAGCTGTTTTTT. It codes for CASSARDYTGELFF. This sequence joins TRBV4-3 and TRBJ2-2; D might be TRBD2 (6 bases). The CDR3 consists of 14 residues. V lost 5 bases and J lost 3, with 10 bases in between. Germline values: CDR1 LGHNA, CDR2 YSLEER.

The J gene is TRBJ1-4, the V gene TRBV10-3, with TRBD1 matching 9 bases. J was trimmed by 8 bases and V by 5 bases; bases with no gene match: 6. CDR3 length: 14 residues. The germline V gene has CDR1 ENHRY and CDR2 SYGVKD. The CDR3 bases are TGTGCCATCAGTCGGGACAGGGAGGGGGAAAAACTGTTTTTT. Its translation is CAISRDREGEKLFF.

The CDR3 DNA follows: TGTGCCAGCAGTAAGGGACAGGGAGAGTATGGCTACACCTTC. Its protein is CASSKGQGEYGYTF. The chain couples TRBV6-1 to TRBJ1-2; TRBD1 agrees at 9 bases. The CDR3 has 14 residues. Germline V gives CDR1 MNHNS, CDR2 SASEGT. The V gene end was trimmed by 5 bases and the J gene end by 5 bases; junction bases not matched to a gene: 6.